One sample yielded the 18 T cell receptor beta chains listed below, sequenced in a study of control samples from healthy donors and cancer patients. TCRdb's copy holds only in-frame clones and misses some; the assay was immunoSEQ multiplex PCR. The table lists approximately 71,000 clones, under 90% of them singletons. Sequenced material: PBMCs. The receptors were gathered from a man aged 55 to 70 with lung cancer.

The chain recombines TRBV24-1 with TRBJ2-4; 7 nucleotides match TRBD2. V lost 4 bases, J lost 8 bases, and 4 bases stayed unmatched. Germline V lookup: CDR1 KGHDR, CDR2 SFDVKD. The CDR3 consists of 13 residues. In DNA, the CDR3 is TGTGCCACCAGTGAGGCGGGGAGGGACATTCAGTACTTC. Encoded protein: CATSEAGRDIQYF.

J is TRBJ2-5 and V is TRBV7-7, with 10 bases fitting TRBD1. Trimming at V came to 5 bases and at J to 2 bases, leaving 5 bases not matched to a gene. CDR3 length: 15 residues. Germline V gene lookup returns CDR1 SSHAT and CDR2 FNYEAQ (reference sequence). The CDR3 loop is CASSPTGGGQETQYF. CDR3 DNA sequence: TGTGCCAGCAGCCCGACAGGGGGCGGTCAAGAGACCCAGTACTTC.

The chain carries TRBV19 and TRBJ2-5, with no clear D. The CDR3 runs to 11 residues. Germline V CDR1 and CDR2: LNHDA, SQIVND (reference sequence). Trimming cost V 6 bases and J 5 bases, with 7 bases left between them. CDR3 amino acids: CASRDSETQYF. The CDR3 region has the DNA TGTGCCAGTAGGGATTCGGAGACCCAGTACTTC.

The rearrangement joins TRBV5-1 to TRBJ1-1; D is unresolved. V was trimmed by 1 base and J by 1 base, leaving 5 bases between them. In germline, CDR1 is SGHRS, CDR2 YFSETQ. The CDR3 is 13 amino acids. The CDR3 DNA follows: TGCGCCAGCAGCTTGATGGGGAACACTGAAGCTTTCTTT. This encodes CASSLMGNTEAFF.

CDR3 protein: CASSFLGLNTGELFF. The DNA for the CDR3 is TGTGCCAGCAGTTTCCTGGGCCTGAACACCGGGGAGCTGTTTTTT. The gene calls are TRBV6-2 or TRBV6-3 and TRBJ2-2; D uncertain. Germline V CDR1 and CDR2: MNHEY, SVGEGT. This CDR3 region has 15 residues. The ends were cut back, 4 bases at V and 1 base at J, with 10 bases in the middle.

The V gene is TRBV21-1, the J gene TRBJ2-7; the table's TRBD2 call for D was not verified on the DNA. TRBV21-1 constitutes a pseudogene. The CDR3 is made up of 15 amino acids. The CDR3 DNA is TGTGCCAGCAGCAAAGAAAGAGGCAGAGCCTACGAGCAGTACGTC. Translation gives CASSKERGRAYEQYV.

The V call is TRBV6-6, the J call TRBJ2-3; D is uncertain. V was clipped by 6 bases and J by 5 bases, with 9 bases between them. Looked up from germline, CDR1 is MNHNY and CDR2 is SVGAGI (reference sequence). The CDR3 is made up of 12 amino acids. CDR3 residues: CASSPRLDTQYF. Written as DNA, the CDR3 is TGTGCCAGCAGCCCCAGGTTAGATACGCAGTATTTT.

The chain combines TRBV7-2 with TRBJ2-7; 12 bases align to TRBD2. There are 14 residues in the CDR3. Germline V lookup: CDR1 SGHTA, CDR2 FQGNSA. V was pared by 4 bases and J by 7 bases, with 5 bases of the junction left unmatched. DNA of the CDR3: TGTGCCAGCAGCTGGACTAGCGGGGACGGGGAGCAGTACTTC. This encodes CASSWTSGDGEQYF.

The genes are TRBV9 and TRBJ2-3, with 7 bases matching TRBD2. CDR1 and CDR2 (germline): SGDLS, YYNGEE. The CDR3 extends over 17 amino acids. The V gene end was trimmed by 0 bases and the J gene end by 3 bases; junction bases not matched to a gene: 10. The CDR3 loop is CASSVGGRGGSTDTQYF. Here the CDR3 DNA reads TGTGCCAGCAGCGTAGGGGGTCGCGGGGGAAGTACAGATACGCAGTATTTT.

The V gene is TRBV27, the J gene TRBJ1-6; 7 bases map to TRBD1. The CDR3 consists of 14 residues. Germline V CDR1 and CDR2: MNHEY, SMNVEV (reference sequence). Trimming cost V 6 bases and J 9 bases; bases outside gene matches: 8. Here the CDR3 DNA reads TGTGCCAGCAGCCGAACAGGGGAGGGTTCACCCCTCCACTTT. Protein: CASSRTGEGSPLHF.

In this sample, this clone turned up once. J is TRBJ2-2 and V is TRBV18; possibly TRBD1 for D (6 bases). The CDR3 has 16 residues. Germline CDR1 is KGHSH and CDR2 is LQKENI. Trimming removed 0 bases at V and 2 bases at J, with 10 bases between. The CDR3 DNA reads as TGTGCCAGCTCACCACCGACAGGTTTTAACACCGGGGAGCTGTTTTTT. Protein product: CASSPPTGFNTGELFF.

The chain couples TRBV6-2 or TRBV6-3 to TRBJ1-1; D remains unclear. Germline lookup yields CDR1 MNHEY and CDR2 SVGEGT. The CDR3 extends over 14 amino acids. The V gene lost 2 bases and the J gene lost 1 base, with 8 bases spanning the gap. The chain's CDR3 is CASSYVASNTEAFF. The CDR3 coding sequence is TGTGCCAGCAGTTACGTTGCCTCGAACACTGAAGCTTTCTTT.

The chain links TRBV5-6 to TRBJ1-1; D gene uncertain. Germline V lookup: CDR1 SGHDT, CDR2 YYEEEE. Trimming took off 0 bases at V and 4 bases at J, with 7 bases between the two ends. The CDR3 is 13 residues long. This CDR3 is CASSLGRTTEAFF. For the CDR3, the DNA is TGTGCCAGCAGCTTGGGCAGGACCACTGAAGCTTTCTTT.

This clone was seen only once. The chain is built from TRBV30 and TRBJ2-3; D might be TRBD1 (5 bases). This CDR3 comprises 14 residues. The ends were cut back, 4 bases at V and 2 bases at J, with 13 bases in the middle. From germline, CDR1 is GTSNPN and CDR2 SVGIG (reference sequence). As DNA, the CDR3 is TGTGCCTGGAAGGGGCTTGGCAACACAGATACGCAGTATTTT. Translated, it gives CAWKGLGNTDTQYF.

This chain connects TRBV6-1 to TRBJ2-7; D not certain. V was shortened by 3 bases and J by 0 bases, with 0 bases between the two germline ends. Germline values: CDR1 MNHNS, CDR2 SASEGT. The length of the CDR3 is 11 residues. The CDR3 sequence: CASSDSYEQYV. Written as DNA, the CDR3 is TGTGCCAGCAGTGACTCCTACGAGCAGTACGTC.

The chain joins TRBV6-5 to TRBJ2-6; D call uncertain. V was shortened by 6 bases and J by 1 base, with 4 bases between the two germline ends. Per the germline V gene, CDR1 is MNHEY and CDR2 is SVGAGI. This CDR3 has 13 amino acids. CDR3 loop: CASRQSGANVLTF. CDR3 DNA sequence: TGTGCCAGCAGGCAGTCTGGGGCCAACGTCCTGACTTTC.

This clone was counted a few times. In DNA form, the CDR3 reads TGTGCTAGTGTCCTGGTAGAGGGGGACAGGGTTGGACTACATATACCTAACAATGAGCAGTTCTTC. Protein: CASVLVEGDRVGLHIPNNEQFF. The chain employs TRBV12-5 and TRBJ2-1; 9 bases fit TRBD1. Losses at the gene ends were 7 bases for V and 5 bases for J; bases not matched to a gene: 30. CDR1 is LGHNT, CDR2 FRNRAP, per germline. CDR3 size: 22 residues.

This clone came up once. The chain carries TRBV7-2 and TRBJ2-5; maybe TRBD2 (5 bases). Trimming stripped 5 bases from V and 5 bases from J, with 12 bases between. This CDR3 region has 13 residues. Germline-derived CDR1 and CDR2 are SGHTA and FQGNSA. The CDR3 spells CASSLRPGETQYF. The CDR3 nucleotides read TGTGCCAGCAGCCTCCGACCGGGGGAGACCCAGTACTTC.